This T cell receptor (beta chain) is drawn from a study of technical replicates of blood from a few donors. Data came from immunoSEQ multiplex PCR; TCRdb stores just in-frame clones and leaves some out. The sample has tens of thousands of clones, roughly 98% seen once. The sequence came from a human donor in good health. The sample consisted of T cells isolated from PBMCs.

Here the CDR3 DNA reads TGCGCCAGCAGCGCAGACTTGCAGGGGGATGAAGCTTTCTTT. The encoded protein is CASSADLQGDEAFF. The V gene is TRBV5-1, the J gene TRBJ1-1, with 7 bases matching TRBD1. CDR1 SGHRS and CDR2 YFSETQ come from the germline V gene. V shed 4 bases and J 7 bases; nucleotides not matched to a gene: 10. The CDR3 loop spans 14 amino acids.